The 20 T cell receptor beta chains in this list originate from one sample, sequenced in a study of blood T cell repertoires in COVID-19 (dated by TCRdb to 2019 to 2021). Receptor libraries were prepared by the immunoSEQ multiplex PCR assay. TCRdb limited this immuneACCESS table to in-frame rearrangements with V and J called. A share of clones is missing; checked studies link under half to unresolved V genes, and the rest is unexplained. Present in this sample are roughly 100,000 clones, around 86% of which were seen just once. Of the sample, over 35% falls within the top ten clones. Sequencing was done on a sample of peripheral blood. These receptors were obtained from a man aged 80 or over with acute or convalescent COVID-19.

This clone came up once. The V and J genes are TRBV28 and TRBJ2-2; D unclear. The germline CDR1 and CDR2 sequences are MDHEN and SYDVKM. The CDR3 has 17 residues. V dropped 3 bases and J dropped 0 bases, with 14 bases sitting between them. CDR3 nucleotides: TGTGCCAGCAGTTTGTGGCAGGCGACCGCGAACACCGGGGAGCTGTTTTTT. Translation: CASSLWQATANTGELFF.

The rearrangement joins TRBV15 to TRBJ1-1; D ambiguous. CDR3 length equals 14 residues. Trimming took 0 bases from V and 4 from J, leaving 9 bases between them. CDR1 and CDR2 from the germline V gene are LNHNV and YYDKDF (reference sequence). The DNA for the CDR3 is TGTGCCACCAGCAGAGATAGTAGCGGCACTGAAGCTTTCTTT. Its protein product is CATSRDSSGTEAFF.

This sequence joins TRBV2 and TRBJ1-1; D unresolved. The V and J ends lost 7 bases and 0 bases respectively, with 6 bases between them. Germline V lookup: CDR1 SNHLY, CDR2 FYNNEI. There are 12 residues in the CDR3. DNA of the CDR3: TGTGCCAGCAACGGGGTGAACACTGAAGCTTTCTTT. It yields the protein CASNGVNTEAFF.

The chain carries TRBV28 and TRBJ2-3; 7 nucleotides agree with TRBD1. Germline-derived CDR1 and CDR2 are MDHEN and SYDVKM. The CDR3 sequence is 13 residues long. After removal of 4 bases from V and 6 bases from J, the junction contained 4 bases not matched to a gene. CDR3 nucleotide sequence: TGTGCCAGCAGTTCACAGGGGTGGGATACGCAGTATTTT. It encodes CASSSQGWDTQYF.

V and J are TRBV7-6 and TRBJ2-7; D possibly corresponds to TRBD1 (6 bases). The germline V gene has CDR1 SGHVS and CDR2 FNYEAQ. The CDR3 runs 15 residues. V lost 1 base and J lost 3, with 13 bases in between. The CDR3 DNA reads TGTGCCAGCAGCTTAGTCCCCCAGGGGCTCTACGAGCAGTACTTC. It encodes CASSLVPQGLYEQYF.

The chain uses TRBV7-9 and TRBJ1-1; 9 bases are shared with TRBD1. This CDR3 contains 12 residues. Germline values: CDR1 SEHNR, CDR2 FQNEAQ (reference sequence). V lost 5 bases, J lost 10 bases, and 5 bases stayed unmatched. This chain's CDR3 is CASSERGQGAFF. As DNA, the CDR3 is TGTGCCAGCAGCGAAAGGGGACAGGGAGCTTTCTTT.

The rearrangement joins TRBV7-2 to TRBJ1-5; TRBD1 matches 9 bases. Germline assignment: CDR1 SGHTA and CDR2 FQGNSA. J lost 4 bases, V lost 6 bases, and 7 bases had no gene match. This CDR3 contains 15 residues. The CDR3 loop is CASSSTGGYNQPQHF. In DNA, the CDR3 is TGTGCCAGCAGTTCGACAGGGGGTTATAATCAGCCCCAGCATTTT.

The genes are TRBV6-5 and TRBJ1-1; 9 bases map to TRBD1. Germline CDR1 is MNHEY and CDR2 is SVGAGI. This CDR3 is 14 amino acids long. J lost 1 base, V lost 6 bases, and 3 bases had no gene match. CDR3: CASRRTGANTEAFF. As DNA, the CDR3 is TGTGCCAGCAGGAGGACAGGGGCGAACACTGAAGCTTTCTTT.

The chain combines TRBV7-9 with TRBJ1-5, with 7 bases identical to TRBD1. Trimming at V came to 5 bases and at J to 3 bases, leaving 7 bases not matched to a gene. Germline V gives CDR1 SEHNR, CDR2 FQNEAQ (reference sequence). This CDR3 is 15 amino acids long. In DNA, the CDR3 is TGTGCCAGCAGCATAGGGACAGCGACCAATCAGCCCCAGCATTTT. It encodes CASSIGTATNQPQHF.

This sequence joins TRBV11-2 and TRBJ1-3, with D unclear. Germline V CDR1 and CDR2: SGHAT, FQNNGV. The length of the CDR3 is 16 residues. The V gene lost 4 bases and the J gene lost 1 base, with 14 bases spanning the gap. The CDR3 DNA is TGTGCCAGCAGCTCCTCACTTCCCCGATCTGGAAACACCATATATTTT. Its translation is CASSSSLPRSGNTIYF.

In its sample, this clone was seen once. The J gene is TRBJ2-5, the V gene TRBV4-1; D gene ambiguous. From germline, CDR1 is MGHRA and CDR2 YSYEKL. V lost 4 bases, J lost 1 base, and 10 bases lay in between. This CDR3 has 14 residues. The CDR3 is CASSPLELQETQYF. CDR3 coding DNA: TGCGCCAGCAGCCCCCTAGAGCTCCAAGAGACCCAGTACTTC.

The CDR3 coding sequence is TGTGCCAGCAGTCCCCACGGACAAAACACCATATATTTT. It specifies CASSPHGQNTIYF. The chain has TRBV27 and TRBJ1-3; D perhaps matches TRBD1 (5 bases). This CDR3 contains 13 residues. The V gene lost 5 bases and the J gene lost 6 bases, with 11 bases spanning the gap. Germline values: CDR1 MNHEY, CDR2 SMNVEV (reference sequence).

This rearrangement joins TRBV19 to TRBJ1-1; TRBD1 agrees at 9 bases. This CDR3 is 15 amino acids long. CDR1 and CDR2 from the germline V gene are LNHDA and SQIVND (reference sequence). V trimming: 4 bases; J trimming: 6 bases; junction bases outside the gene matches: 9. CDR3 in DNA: TGTGCCAGTAGTAGGACAGGGGAGGGGCACGCTGAAGCTTTCTTT. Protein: CASSRTGEGHAEAFF.

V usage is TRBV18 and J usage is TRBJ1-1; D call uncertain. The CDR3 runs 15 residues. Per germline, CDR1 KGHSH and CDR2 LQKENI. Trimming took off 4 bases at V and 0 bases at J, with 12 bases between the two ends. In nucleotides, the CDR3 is TGTGCCAGCTCACTCGACTCCATAGTGAACACTGAAGCTTTCTTT. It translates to CASSLDSIVNTEAFF.

The CDR3 loop is CASSPGDYGYTF. The CDR3 bases are TGTGCCAGCAGCCCCGGGGACTATGGCTACACCTTC. This chain connects TRBV5-6 to TRBJ1-2; D call uncertain. V gave up 4 bases and J gave up 3 bases, with 7 bases separating them. Germline V CDR1 and CDR2: SGHDT, YYEEEE. CDR3 length: 12 residues. Filled out from reference TRBV5-6 and TRBJ1-2, the complete variable domain reads DAGVTQSPTHLIKTRGQQVTLRCSPKSGHDTVSWYQQALGQGPQFIFQYYEEEERQRGNFPDRFSGHQFPNYSSELNVNALLLGDSALYLCASSPGDYGYTFGSGTRLTVV.

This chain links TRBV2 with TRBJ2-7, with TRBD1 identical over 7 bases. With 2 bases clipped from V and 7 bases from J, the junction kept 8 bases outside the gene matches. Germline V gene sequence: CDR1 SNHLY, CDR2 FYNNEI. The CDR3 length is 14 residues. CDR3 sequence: CASSETTTGQEQYF. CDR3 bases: TGTGCCAGCAGTGAAACTACCACGGGACAGGAGCAGTACTTC.

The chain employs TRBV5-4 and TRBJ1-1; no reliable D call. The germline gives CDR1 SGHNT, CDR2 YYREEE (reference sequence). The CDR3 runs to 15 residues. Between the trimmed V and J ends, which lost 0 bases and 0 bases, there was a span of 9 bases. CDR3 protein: CASSLDPGVNTEAFF. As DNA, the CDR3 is TGTGCCAGCAGCTTGGATCCGGGAGTGAACACTGAAGCTTTCTTT.

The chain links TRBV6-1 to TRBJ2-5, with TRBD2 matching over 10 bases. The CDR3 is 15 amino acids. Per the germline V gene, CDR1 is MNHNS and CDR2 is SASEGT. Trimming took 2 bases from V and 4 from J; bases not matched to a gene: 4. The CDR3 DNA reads TGTGCCAGCAGTGAAAATCTAGCGGGAGTAGAGACCCAGTACTTC. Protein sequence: CASSENLAGVETQYF.

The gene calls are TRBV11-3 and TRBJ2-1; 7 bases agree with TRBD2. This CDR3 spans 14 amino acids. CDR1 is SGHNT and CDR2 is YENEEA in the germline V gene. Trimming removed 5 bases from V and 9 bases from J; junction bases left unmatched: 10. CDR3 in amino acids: CASSPPGGSSEQFF. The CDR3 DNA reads TGTGCCAGCAGCCCCCCGGGCGGGAGCAGTGAGCAGTTCTTC.

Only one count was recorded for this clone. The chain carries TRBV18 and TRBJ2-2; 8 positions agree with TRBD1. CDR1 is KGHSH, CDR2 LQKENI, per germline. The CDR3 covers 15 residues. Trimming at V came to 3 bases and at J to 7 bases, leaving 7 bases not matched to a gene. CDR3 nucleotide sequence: TGTGCCAGCTCACCCCCCAGGGGGCAGTACGGGGAGCTGTTTTTT. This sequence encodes CASSPPRGQYGELFF.